Listed below are T cell receptor beta chains from one sample, sequenced in a study of control samples from healthy donors and cancer patients. TCRdb's table, derived via immunoSEQ multiplex PCR, lists solely in-frame clones and lacks some. The table records about 410,000 clones, about nine tenths of them present only once. Sample: PBMCs. Receptor source: a man between 40 and 49 years old with head and neck cancer. Each CDR3 is given with its conserved first and last residue. Each record gives: V gene, J gene, clone size, D gene, CDR3 DNA, CDR3 protein. The D gene is left open where the match is weak. Clone size is shown for a subset of rows, as once, few, many or a class of expanded clone.

>TRBV5-1|TRBJ2-4|once|NA
TGCGCCAGCAGCTGGAGAGAGGGTGCTCCGGAAAACATTCAGTACTTC
CASSWREGAPENIQYF
>TRBV5-1|TRBJ1-2|NA|NA
TGCGCCAGCAGCTTGGCCACGGGAGGCCCATATGGCTACACCTTC
CASSLATGGPYGYTF
>TRBV4-1|TRBJ2-7|NA|NA
TGCGCCAGCAGCTACACCTCCGGCGAGCAGTACTTC
CASSYTSGEQYF
>TRBV6-5|TRBJ2-3|once|NA
TGTGCCAGCAGTTACACTCGGACAACTAGCACAGATACGCAGTATTTT
CASSYTRTTSTDTQYF
>TRBV27|TRBJ2-1|NA|NA
TGTGCCAGCAGTTATGCGGGACCATCCCCCAATGAGCAGTTCTTC
CASSYAGPSPNEQFF
>TRBV7-2|TRBJ2-1|NA|NA
TGTGCCAGCAGCTTGGATGGGGCAAACAATGAGCAGTTCTTC
CASSLDGANNEQFF
>TRBV19|TRBJ2-5|once|TRBD2
TGTGCCAGTAGTCCTAGCGGGGGAGAGACCCAGTACTTC
CASSPSGGETQYF
>TRBV9|TRBJ1-4|NA|TRBD1
TGTGCCAGCAGCGTAGCCGGGACAGGGGGTGAAAAACTGTTTTTT
CASSVAGTGGEKLFF
>TRBV10-3|TRBJ2-7|NA|NA
TGTGCCATCAGGGTTCAGGGGATAGTCGAGCAGTACTTC
CAIRVQGIVEQYF
>TRBV19|TRBJ2-1|NA|NA
TGTGCCAGTAGTATTAAGGGAGGAGGTGAGCAGTTCTTC
CASSIKGGGEQFF
>TRBV30|TRBJ1-6|once|NA
TGTGCCTGGAGGTCCGGAGTCAATTCACCCCTCCACTTT
CAWRSGVNSPLHF
>TRBV28|TRBJ2-2|NA|NA
TGTGCCACCGAGTGGTCGGGACGGGCGAGGACCGGGGAGCTGTTTTTT
CATEWSGRARTGELFF
>TRBV10-3|TRBJ2-7|NA|NA
TGTGCCATCAGTGACAACCTCAGGGGTGGCTACGAGCAGTACTTC
CAISDNLRGGYEQYF
>TRBV5-6|TRBJ2-7|NA|TRBD2
TGTGCCAGCAGCACCGGGACTAGAGATTCCTACGAGCAGTACTTC
CASSTGTRDSYEQYF
>TRBV4-2|TRBJ1-5|NA|NA
TGTGCCAGCAGCCAAACCAGTGGGAATCAGCCCCAGCATTTT
CASSQTSGNQPQHF